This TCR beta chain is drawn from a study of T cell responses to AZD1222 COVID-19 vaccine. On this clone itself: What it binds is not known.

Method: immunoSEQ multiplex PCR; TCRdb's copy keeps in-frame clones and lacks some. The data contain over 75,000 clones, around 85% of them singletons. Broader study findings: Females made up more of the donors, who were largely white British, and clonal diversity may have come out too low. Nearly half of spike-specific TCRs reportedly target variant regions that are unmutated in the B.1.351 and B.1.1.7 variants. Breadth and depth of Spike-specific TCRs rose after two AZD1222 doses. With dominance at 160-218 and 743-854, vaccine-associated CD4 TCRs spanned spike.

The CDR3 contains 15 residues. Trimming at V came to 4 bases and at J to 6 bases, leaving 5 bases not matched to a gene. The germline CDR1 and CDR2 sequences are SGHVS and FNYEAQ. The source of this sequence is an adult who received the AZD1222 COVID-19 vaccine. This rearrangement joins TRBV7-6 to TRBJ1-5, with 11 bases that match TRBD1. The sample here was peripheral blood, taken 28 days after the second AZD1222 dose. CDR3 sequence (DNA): TGTGCCAGCAGCTCGGGACAGGGGGATCTTCAGCCCCAGCATTTT. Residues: CASSSGQGDLQPQHF.